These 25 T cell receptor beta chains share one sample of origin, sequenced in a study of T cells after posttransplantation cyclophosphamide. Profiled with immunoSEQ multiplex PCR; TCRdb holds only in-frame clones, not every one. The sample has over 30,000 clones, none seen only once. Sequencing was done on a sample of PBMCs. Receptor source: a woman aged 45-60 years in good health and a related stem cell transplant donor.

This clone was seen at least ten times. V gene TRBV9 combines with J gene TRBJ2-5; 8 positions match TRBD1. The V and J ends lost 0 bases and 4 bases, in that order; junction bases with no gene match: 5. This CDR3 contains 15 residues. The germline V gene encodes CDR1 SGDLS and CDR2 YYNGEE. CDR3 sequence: CASSVGRQGLETQYF. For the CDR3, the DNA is TGTGCCAGCAGCGTAGGGCGACAGGGGTTAGAGACCCAGTACTTC.

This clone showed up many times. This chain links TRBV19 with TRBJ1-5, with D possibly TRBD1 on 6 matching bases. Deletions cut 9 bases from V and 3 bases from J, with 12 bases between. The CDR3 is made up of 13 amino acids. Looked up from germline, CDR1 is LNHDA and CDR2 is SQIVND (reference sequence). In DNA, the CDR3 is TGTGCCAGCAGGGGAGGGCCCAATCAGCCCCAGCATTTT. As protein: CASRGGPNQPQHF.

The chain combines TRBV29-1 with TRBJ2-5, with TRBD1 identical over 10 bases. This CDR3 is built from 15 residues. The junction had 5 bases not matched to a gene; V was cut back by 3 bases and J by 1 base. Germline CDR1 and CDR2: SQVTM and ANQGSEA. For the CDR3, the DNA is TGCAGCGTTGAGGGGGGGACAGGGGTCCAAGAGACCCAGTACTTC. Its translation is CSVEGGTGVQETQYF.

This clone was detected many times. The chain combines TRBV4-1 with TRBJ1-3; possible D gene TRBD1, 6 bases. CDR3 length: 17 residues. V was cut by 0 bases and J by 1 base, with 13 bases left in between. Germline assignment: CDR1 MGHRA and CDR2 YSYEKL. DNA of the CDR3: TGCGCCAGCAGCCAAGATTCGGGAGGGGGATCTGGAAACACCATATATTTT. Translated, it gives CASSQDSGGGSGNTIYF.

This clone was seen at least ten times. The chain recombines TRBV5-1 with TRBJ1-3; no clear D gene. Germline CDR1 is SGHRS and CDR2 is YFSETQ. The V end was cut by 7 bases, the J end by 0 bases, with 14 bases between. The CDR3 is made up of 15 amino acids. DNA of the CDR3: TGCGCCAGCTCCCCGGACTTACGCTCTGGAAACACCATATATTTT. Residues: CASSPDLRSGNTIYF.

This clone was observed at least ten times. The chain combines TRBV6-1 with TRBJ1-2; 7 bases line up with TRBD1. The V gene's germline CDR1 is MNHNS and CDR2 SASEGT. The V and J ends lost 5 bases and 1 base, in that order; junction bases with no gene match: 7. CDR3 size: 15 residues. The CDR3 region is CASSLQGSINYGYTF. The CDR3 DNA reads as TGTGCCAGCAGTCTACAGGGGTCTATTAACTATGGCTACACCTTC.

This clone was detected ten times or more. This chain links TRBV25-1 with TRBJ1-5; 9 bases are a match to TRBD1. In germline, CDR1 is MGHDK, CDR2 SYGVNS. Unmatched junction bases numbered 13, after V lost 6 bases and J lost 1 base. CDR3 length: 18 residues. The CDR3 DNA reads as TGTGCCAGCAGCTCGGGACAGGGAATGGAGATAAGCAATCAGCCCCAGCATTTT. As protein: CASSSGQGMEISNQPQHF.

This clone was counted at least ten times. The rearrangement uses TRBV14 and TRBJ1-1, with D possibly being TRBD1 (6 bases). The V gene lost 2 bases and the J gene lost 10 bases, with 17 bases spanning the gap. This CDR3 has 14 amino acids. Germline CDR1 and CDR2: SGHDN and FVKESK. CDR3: CASSQQLGGHGAFF. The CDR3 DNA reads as TGTGCCAGCAGCCAACAACTGGGGGGGCATGGAGCTTTCTTT.

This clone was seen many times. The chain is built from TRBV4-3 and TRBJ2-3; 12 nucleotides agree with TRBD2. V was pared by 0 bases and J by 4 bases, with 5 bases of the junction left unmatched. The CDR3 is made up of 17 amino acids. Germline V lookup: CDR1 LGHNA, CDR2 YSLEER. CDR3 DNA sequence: TGCGCCAGCAGCCAAGAACCACTAGCGGGGGGCTCAGATACGCAGTATTTT. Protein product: CASSQEPLAGGSDTQYF.

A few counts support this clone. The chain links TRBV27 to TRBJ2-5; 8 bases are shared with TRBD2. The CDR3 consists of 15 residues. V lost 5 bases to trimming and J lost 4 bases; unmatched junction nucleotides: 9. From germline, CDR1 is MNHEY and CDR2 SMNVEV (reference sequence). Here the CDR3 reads CASSRGTGGGETQYF. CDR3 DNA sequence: TGTGCCAGCAGTAGGGGAACGGGGGGGGGAGAGACCCAGTACTTC.

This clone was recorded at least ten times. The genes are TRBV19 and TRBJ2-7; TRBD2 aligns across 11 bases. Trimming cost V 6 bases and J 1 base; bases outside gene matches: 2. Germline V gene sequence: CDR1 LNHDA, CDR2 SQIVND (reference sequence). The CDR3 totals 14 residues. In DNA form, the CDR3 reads TGTGCCAGTAGAACTAGCGGGGGATCCTACGAGCAGTACTTC. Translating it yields CASRTSGGSYEQYF. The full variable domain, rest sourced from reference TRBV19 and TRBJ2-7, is DGGITQSPKYLFRKEGQNVTLSCEQNLNHDAMYWYRQDPGQGLRLIYYSQIVNDFQKGDIAEGYSVSREKKESFPLTVTSAQKNPTAFYLCASRTSGGSYEQYFGPGTRLTVT.

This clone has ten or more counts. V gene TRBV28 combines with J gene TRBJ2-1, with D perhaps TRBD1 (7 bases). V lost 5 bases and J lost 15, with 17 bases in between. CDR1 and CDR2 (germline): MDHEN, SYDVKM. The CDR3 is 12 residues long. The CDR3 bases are TGTGCCAGCAGTCTAAAACAGGGGAGGCGGTTCTTC. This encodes CASSLKQGRRFF.

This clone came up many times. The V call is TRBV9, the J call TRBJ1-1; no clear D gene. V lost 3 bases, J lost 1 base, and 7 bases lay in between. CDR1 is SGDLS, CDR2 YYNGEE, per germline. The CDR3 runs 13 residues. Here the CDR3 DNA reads TGTGCCAGCAGCGGCGGCACGAACACTGAAGCTTTCTTT. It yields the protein CASSGGTNTEAFF.

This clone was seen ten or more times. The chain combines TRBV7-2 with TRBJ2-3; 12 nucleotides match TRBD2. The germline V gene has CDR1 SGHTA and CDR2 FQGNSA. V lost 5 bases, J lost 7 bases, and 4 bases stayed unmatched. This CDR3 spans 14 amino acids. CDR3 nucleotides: TGTGCCAGCAGCCCTGGACTAGCGGGGAATACGCAGTATTTT. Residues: CASSPGLAGNTQYF.

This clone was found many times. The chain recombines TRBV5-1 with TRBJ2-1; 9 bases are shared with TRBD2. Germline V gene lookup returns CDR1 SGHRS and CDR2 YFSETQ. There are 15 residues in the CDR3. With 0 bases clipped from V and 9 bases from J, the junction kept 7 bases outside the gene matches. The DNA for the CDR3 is TGCGCCAGCAGCTTGGATTTAGCGGGGGTGGTTGAGCAGTTCTTC. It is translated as CASSLDLAGVVEQFF.

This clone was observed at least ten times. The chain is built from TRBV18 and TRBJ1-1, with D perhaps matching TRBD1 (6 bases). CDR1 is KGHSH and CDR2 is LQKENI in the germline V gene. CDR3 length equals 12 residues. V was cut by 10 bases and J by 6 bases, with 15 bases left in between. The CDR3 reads CATQGGGPEAFF. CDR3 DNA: TGTGCCACCCAGGGCGGGGGGCCTGAAGCTTTCTTT.

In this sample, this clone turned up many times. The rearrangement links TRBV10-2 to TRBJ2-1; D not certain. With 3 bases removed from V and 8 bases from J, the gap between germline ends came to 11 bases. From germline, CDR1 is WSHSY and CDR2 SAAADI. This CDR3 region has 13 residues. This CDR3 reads CASSDRVSYEQFF. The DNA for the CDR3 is TGCGCCAGCAGTGATCGAGTCTCATATGAGCAGTTCTTC.

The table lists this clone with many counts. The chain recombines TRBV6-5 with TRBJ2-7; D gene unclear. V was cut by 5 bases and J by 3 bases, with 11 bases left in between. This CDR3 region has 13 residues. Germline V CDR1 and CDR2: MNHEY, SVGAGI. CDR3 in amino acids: CASSRGPLYEQYF. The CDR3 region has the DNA TGTGCCAGCAGTCGTGGGCCCCTCTACGAGCAGTACTTC.

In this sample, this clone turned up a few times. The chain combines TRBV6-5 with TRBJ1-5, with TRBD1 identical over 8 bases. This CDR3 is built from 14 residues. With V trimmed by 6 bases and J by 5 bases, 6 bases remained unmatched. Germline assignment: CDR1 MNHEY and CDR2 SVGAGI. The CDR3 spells CASRLDRGDQPQHF. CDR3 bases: TGTGCCAGCAGACTTGACAGGGGAGATCAGCCCCAGCATTTT.

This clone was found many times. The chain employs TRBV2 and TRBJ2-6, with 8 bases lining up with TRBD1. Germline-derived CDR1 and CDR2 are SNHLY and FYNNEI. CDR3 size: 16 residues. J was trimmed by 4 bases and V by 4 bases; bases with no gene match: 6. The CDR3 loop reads CASSGQGAAGANVLTF. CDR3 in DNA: TGTGCCAGCAGTGGGCAGGGGGCGGCCGGGGCCAACGTCCTGACTTTC.

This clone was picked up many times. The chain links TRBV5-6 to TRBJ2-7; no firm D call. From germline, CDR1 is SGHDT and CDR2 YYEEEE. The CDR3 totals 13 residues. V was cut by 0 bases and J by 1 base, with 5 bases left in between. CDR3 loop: CASSLDRSYEQYF. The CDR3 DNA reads TGTGCCAGCAGCTTGGACAGATCCTACGAGCAGTACTTC.

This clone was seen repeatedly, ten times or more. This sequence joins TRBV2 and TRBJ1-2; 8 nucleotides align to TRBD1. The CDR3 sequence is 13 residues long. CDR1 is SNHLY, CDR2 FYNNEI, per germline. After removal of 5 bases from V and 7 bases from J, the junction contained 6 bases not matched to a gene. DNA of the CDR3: TGTGCCAGCAGTTCTACAGGGGGACTTGGCTACACCTTC. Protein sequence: CASSSTGGLGYTF.

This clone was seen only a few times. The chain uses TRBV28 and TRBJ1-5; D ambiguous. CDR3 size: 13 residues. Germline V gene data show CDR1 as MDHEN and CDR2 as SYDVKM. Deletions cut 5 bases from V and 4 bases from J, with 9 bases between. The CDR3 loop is CASSLLSNQPQHF. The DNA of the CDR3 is TGTGCCAGCAGTCTCCTGAGTAATCAGCCCCAGCATTTT.

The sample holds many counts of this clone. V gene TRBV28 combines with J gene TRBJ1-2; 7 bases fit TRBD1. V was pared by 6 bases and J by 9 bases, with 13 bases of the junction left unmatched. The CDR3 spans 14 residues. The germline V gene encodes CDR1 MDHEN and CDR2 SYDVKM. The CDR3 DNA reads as TGTGCCAGCAGCCAAAGGGGGCTTGGAGGTCGCTACACCTTC. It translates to CASSQRGLGGRYTF.

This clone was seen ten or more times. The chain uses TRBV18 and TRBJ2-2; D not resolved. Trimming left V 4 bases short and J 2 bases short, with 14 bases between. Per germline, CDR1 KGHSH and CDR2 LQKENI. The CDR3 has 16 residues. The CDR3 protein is CASSRLGSGNTGELFF. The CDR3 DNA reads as TGTGCCAGCTCACGGCTAGGTTCGGGTAACACCGGGGAGCTGTTTTTT.